The 16 T cell receptor beta chains listed next were all sequenced from one sample in a study of identical twins. MiXCR was run by TCRdb on the 5' RACE reads, yielding one entry per CDR3 protein. The sample has roughly 770,000 distinct CDR3 sequences, roughly 18% seen once. This same sample was also part of a study on T cells expressing NK-cell markers.

The sequenced sample was PBMCs. The origin of the receptors is a woman aged 18-29 years in good health.

A few counts support this clonotype. The chain employs TRBV18 and TRBJ2-5, with TRBD2 as a possible D gene (6 bases). Deletions cut 3 bases from V and 5 bases from J, with 10 bases between. This CDR3 spans 13 amino acids. The germline CDR1 and CDR2 sequences are KGHSH and LQKENI. CDR3 protein: CASSPASGETQYF. The CDR3, as DNA: TGTGCCAGCTCACCTGCCAGCGGGGAGACCCAGTACTTC.

The chain joins TRBV20-1 to TRBJ2-5; D is undetermined. V was shortened by 1 base and J by 5 bases, with 8 bases between the two germline ends. The CDR3 totals 12 residues. Germline V gene data show CDR1 as DFQATT and CDR2 as SNEGSKA (reference sequence). The CDR3 protein is CSARGLFETQYF. For the CDR3, the DNA is TGCAGTGCTAGAGGTCTTTTCGAGACCCAGTACTTC.

This sequence joins TRBV5-1 and TRBJ2-3; D call uncertain. V dropped 4 bases and J dropped 2 bases, with 11 bases sitting between them. This CDR3 region has 14 residues. From germline, CDR1 is SGHRS and CDR2 YFSETQ. Here the CDR3 reads CASSEVGLTDTQYF. For the CDR3, the DNA is TGCGCCAGCAGCGAAGTCGGTCTCACAGATACGCAGTATTTT.

This clonotype was recorded a few times. The chain recombines TRBV21-1 with TRBJ1-5; the D call TRBD1 from the table was never checked on the DNA. TRBV21-1 is labeled a pseudogene. CDR3 length: 16 amino acids. Here the CDR3 reads CASSKVLSGRNQPQHF. CDR3 DNA: TGTGCCAGCAGCAAAGTTTTGTCAGGGCGAAATCAGCCCCAGCATTTT.

This clonotype was counted between two and nine times. V is TRBV12-3 or TRBV12-4 and J is TRBJ2-1; no clear D gene. The CDR3 contains 14 residues. Trimming left V 0 bases short and J 3 bases short, with 6 bases between. The chain's CDR3 is CASSLASVYNEQFF. As DNA, the CDR3 is TGTGCCAGCAGTTTAGCCTCCGTCTACAATGAGCAGTTCTTC.

The chain is built from TRBV4-2 and TRBJ1-5, with D tentatively TRBD1 (6 bases). The CDR3 contains 13 residues. Deletions cut 8 bases from V and 5 bases from J, with 13 bases between. Germline CDR1 and CDR2: LGHNA and YNFKEQ. The CDR3 DNA is TGTGCCAGCTTAAGGACAGCTCATCAGCCCCAGCATTTT. Protein: CASLRTAHQPQHF.

This clonotype turned up a few times. The V gene is TRBV5-5, the J gene TRBJ2-7; 8 nucleotides match TRBD2. The CDR3 has 15 residues. The trim removed 4 bases at V and 0 bases at J, leaving 6 bases unmatched. Germline V gene data show CDR1 as SGHKS and CDR2 as YYEKEE (reference sequence). Here the CDR3 reads CASSQRGGSSYEQYF. CDR3 DNA: TGTGCCAGCAGCCAACGCGGGGGGAGCTCCTACGAGCAGTACTTC.

This clonotype was observed a few times. The gene calls are TRBV10-3 and TRBJ2-1, with TRBD1 matching 7 bases. Trimming cost V 3 bases and J 0 bases; bases outside gene matches: 2. The CDR3 is 15 amino acids. The germline CDR1 and CDR2 sequences are ENHRY and SYGVKD. The CDR3 protein is CAISERGPSYNEQFF. The CDR3 bases are TGTGCCATCAGTGAAAGGGGGCCCTCCTACAATGAGCAGTTCTTC.

V is TRBV20-1 and J is TRBJ2-1, with 7 bases matching TRBD2. CDR1 and CDR2 from the germline V gene are DFQATT and SNEGSKA (reference sequence). The CDR3 covers 14 residues. V gave up 7 bases and J gave up 10 bases; unmatched junction bases: 16. The CDR3 is CSVGLGGRSYEQFF. As DNA, the CDR3 is TGCAGTGTAGGTCTCGGCGGGAGATCGTACGAGCAGTTCTTC.

The chain is built from TRBV20-1 and TRBJ2-1; TRBD2 matches at 9 bases. The CDR3 length is 16 residues. V was clipped by 3 bases and J by 7 bases; unmatched bases: 13. The germline V gene encodes CDR1 DFQATT and CDR2 SNEGSKA (reference sequence). Here the CDR3 DNA reads TGCAGTGCTAGGGGGGTAGCGGGGGCTGAATGGAATGAGCAGTTCTTC. It translates to CSARGVAGAEWNEQFF.

The chain is built from TRBV20-1 and TRBJ2-3; D is uncertain. V lost 4 bases and J 5 bases, leaving 13 bases between the germline ends. Germline V gene sequence: CDR1 DFQATT, CDR2 SNEGSKA (reference sequence). The CDR3 loop spans 13 amino acids. The CDR3 nucleotides read TGCAGTGCTATGTTGACCGTGGGAGATACGCAGTATTTT. Translation: CSAMLTVGDTQYF.

The rearrangement links TRBV2 to TRBJ2-7; 7 bases map to TRBD1. Germline V gene lookup returns CDR1 SNHLY and CDR2 FYNNEI. V lost 3 bases to trimming and J lost 2 bases; unmatched junction nucleotides: 4. The CDR3 runs 14 residues. As DNA, the CDR3 is TGTGCCAGCAGTGAGACAGGGAGACCCTACGAGCAGTACTTC. Its protein is CASSETGRPYEQYF.

This sequence joins TRBV29-1 and TRBJ1-1; 7 bases line up with TRBD1. Germline loops: CDR1 SQVTM, CDR2 ANQGSEA. The CDR3 runs 13 residues. V dropped 5 bases and J dropped 1; count of bases not matched to a gene: 4. The CDR3 DNA follows: TGCAGCGTTCCAGACAGGGCGAACACTGAAGCTTTCTTT. Translation: CSVPDRANTEAFF.

Only a few counts were recorded for this clonotype. V gene TRBV20-1 combines with J gene TRBJ2-7, with 7 bases matching TRBD2. Germline trimming cut 3 bases from V and 3 bases from J; bases unmatched to any gene: 5. In germline, CDR1 is DFQATT, CDR2 SNEGSKA (reference sequence). This CDR3 is 13 amino acids long. The CDR3: CSASGEGNYEQYF. The CDR3 nucleotides are TGCAGTGCTAGTGGGGAGGGTAACTACGAGCAGTACTTC.

This clonotype has only a few counts. V and J are TRBV4-1 and TRBJ2-7, with no clear D. V lost 0 bases and J lost 2, with 5 bases in between. The germline CDR1 and CDR2 sequences are MGHRA and YSYEKL. The CDR3 loop spans 13 amino acids. CDR3 protein: CASSQDQAYEQYF. The CDR3 DNA reads as TGCGCCAGCAGCCAAGATCAGGCCTACGAGCAGTACTTC.

This clonotype was counted at least ten times. J is TRBJ1-5 and V is TRBV6-1; D might be TRBD1 (6 bases). Trimming took off 7 bases at V and 0 bases at J, with 10 bases between the two ends. Germline V gene sequence: CDR1 MNHNS, CDR2 SASEGT. The CDR3 is made up of 14 amino acids. CDR3 region: CASNPTGSNQPQHF. In DNA, the CDR3 is TGTGCCAGCAACCCGACAGGTAGCAATCAGCCCCAGCATTTT.